The 4 T cell receptor beta chains listed next were all sequenced from one sample in a study of radiotherapy plus CTLA-4 blockade in lung cancer. TCRdb keeps only in-frame clones here, not all; method: immunoSEQ multiplex PCR. The sample has under 55,000 clones; roughly three quarters are singletons. The starting material was peripheral blood, obtained from a patient treated with radiotherapy plus ipilimumab. The source is a human donor with non-small cell lung cancer who had a partial response to radiotherapy plus ipilimumab.

The rearrangement uses TRBV4-2 and TRBJ2-1, with D possibly being TRBD1 (6 bases). V was trimmed by 3 bases and J by 7 bases, leaving 13 bases between them. The CDR3 covers 14 residues. The germline gives CDR1 LGHNA, CDR2 YNFKEQ. The CDR3 DNA is TGTGCCAGCAGCCAGGGGGTACAGGGAAATGAGCAGTTCTTC. It encodes CASSQGVQGNEQFF.

This clone turned up a few times. The V call is TRBV30, the J call TRBJ1-1; TRBD1 might be the D (5 bases). CDR3 length: 13 residues. With 5 bases removed from V and 3 bases from J, the gap between germline ends came to 13 bases. Germline values: CDR1 GTSNPN, CDR2 SVGIG (reference sequence). The CDR3 reads CAWDQTGDTEAFF. The CDR3 DNA sequence: TGTGCCTGGGACCAGACGGGGGACACTGAAGCTTTCTTT. The full variable domain, completed using reference TRBV30 and TRBJ1-1, is SQTIHQWPATLVQPVGSPLSLECTVEGTSNPNLYWYRQAAGRGLQLLFYSVGIGQISSEVPQNLSASRPQDRQFILSSKKLLLSDSGFYLCAWDQTGDTEAFFGQGTRLTVV.

The chain is built from TRBV5-1 and TRBJ2-1, with 9 bases matching TRBD1. The CDR3 runs 17 residues. CDR1 and CDR2 from the germline V gene are SGHRS and YFSETQ. J lost 0 bases, V lost 5 bases, and 9 bases had no gene match. Here the CDR3 DNA reads TGCGCCAGCAGTCTCCCGGACAGGGGAACCTCCTACAATGAGCAGTTCTTC. Protein product: CASSLPDRGTSYNEQFF.

This clone has just a few counts. The J gene is TRBJ1-2, the V gene TRBV21-1; TRBD1, the table's D call, was not compared with the DNA. TRBV21-1 counts as a pseudogene. The length of the CDR3 is 10 residues. This chain's CDR3 is CASRPVCYTF. The DNA for the CDR3 is TGTGCCAGCAGACCAGTGTGCTACACCTTC.